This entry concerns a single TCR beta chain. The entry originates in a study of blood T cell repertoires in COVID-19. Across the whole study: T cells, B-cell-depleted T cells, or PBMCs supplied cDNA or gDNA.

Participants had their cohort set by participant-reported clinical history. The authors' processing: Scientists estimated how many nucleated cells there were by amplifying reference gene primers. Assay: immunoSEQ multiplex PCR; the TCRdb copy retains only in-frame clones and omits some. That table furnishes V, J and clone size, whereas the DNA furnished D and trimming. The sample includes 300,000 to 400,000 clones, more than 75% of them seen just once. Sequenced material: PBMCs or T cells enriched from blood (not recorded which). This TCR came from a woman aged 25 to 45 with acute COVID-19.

CDR3 nucleotides: TGTGCCAGCTCACCCCGGGAACGTACCGAGCAGTACTTC. It specifies CASSPRERTEQYF. The chain couples TRBV18 to TRBJ2-7; the D gene is possibly TRBD2 (5 bases). The CDR3 is 13 residues long. The V end was cut by 3 bases, the J end by 6 bases, with 12 bases between. Germline V CDR1 and CDR2: KGHSH, LQKENI.